The clone carrying this T cell receptor (beta chain) showed up many times. V lost 1 base to trimming and J lost 4 bases; unmatched junction nucleotides: 1. There are 14 residues in the CDR3. MiXCR was run by TCRdb on the PCR reads, yielding one entry per CDR3 protein. Altogether around 7,000 distinct CDR3 sequences are present, around 30% being singletons, with the ten largest covering about a quarter. This specimen comes from a study of immune characterization of retroperitoneal liposarcoma. Material for sequencing was tumor tissue. The receptor was isolated from a female donor with retroperitoneal liposarcoma. The rearrangement links TRBV12-3 or TRBV12-4 to TRBJ1-2, with 9 bases that match TRBD1. The CDR3 region is CASSLGDRAYGYTF. The CDR3 DNA follows: TGTGCCAGCAGTTTAGGGGACAGGGCCTATGGCTACACCTTC.